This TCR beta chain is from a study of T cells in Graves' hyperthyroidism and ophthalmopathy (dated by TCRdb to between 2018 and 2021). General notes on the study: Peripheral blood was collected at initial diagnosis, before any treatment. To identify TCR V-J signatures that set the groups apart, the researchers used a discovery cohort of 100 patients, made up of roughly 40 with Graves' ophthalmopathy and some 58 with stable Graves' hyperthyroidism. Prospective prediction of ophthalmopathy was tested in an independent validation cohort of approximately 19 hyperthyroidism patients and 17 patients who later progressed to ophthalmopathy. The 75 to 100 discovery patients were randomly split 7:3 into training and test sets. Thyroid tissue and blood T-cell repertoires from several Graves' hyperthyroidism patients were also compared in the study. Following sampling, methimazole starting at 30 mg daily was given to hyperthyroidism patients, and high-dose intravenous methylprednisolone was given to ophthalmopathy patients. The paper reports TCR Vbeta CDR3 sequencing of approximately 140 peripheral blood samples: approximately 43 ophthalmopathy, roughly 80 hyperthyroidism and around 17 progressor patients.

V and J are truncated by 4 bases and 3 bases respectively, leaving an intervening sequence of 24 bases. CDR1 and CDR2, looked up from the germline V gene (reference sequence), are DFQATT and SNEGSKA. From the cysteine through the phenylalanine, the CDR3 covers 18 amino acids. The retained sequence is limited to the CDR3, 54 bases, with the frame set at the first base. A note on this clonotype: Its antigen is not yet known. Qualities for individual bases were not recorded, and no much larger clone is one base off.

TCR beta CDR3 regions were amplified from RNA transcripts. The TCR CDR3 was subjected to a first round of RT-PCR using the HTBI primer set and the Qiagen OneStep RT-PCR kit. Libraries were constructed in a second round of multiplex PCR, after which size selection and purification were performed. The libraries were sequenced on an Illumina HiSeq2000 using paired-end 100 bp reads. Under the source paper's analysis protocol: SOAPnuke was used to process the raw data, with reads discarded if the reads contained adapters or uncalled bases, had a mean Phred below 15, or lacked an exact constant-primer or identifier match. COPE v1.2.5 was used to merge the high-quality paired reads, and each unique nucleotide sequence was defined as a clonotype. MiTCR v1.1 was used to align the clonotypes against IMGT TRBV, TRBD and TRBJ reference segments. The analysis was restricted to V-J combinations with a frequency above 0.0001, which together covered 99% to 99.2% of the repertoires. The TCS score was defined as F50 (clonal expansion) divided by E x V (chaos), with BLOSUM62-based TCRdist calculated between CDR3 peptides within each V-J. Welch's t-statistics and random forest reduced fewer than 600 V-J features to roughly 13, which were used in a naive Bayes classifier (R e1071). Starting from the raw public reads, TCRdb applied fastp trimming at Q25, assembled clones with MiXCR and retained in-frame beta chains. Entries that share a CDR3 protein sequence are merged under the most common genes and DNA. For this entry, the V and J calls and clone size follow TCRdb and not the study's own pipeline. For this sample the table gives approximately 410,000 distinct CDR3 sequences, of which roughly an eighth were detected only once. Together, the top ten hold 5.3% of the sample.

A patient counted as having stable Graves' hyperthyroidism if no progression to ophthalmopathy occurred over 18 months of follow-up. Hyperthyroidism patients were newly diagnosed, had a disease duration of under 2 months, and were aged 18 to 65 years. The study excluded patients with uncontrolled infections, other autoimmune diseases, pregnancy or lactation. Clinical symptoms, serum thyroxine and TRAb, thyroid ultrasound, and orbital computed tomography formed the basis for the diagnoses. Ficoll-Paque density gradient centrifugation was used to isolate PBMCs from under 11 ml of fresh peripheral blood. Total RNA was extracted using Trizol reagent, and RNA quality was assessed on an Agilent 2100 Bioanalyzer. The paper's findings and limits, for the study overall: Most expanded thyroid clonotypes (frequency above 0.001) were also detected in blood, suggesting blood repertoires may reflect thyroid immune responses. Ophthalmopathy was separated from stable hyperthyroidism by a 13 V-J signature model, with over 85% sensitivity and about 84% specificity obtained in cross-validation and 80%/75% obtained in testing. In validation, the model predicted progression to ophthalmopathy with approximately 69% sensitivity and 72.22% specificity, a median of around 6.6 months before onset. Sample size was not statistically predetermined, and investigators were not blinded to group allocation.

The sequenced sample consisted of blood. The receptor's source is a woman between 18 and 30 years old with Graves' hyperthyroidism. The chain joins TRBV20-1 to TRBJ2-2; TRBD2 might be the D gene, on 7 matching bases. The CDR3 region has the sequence CSAKRFGGAKSDTGELFF. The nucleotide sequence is TGCAGTGCTAAGCGTTTTGGGGGGGCTAAGTCGGACACCGGGGAGCTGTTTTTT.